The clone carrying this T cell receptor (beta chain) occurred once. Its antigen is undetermined. The data are from a study of cytomegalovirus exposure and HLA in healthy donors. Looking at the study overall: Among several hundred genotyped donors, about 80% fell in the Caucasian-associated ancestry cluster. Points from the study as a whole: The later analysis indicated that the majority of CMV-associated TCR beta chains appeared HLA-restricted.

Amplification used 60 Vbeta primers and 13 Jbeta primers. Sequenced by immunoSEQ multiplex PCR; TCRdb stores in-frame clones only, minus some. Among about 150,000 clones, around 75% were seen once, and the ten largest hold 11%. Unmatched junction bases numbered 13, after V lost 4 bases and J lost 5 bases. This CDR3 has 17 residues. The germline gives CDR1 MNHEY, CDR2 SMNVEV (reference sequence). The material sequenced was PBMCs. This receptor was taken from a man between 18 and 35 years old in good health and CMV-seropositive. The chain employs TRBV27 and TRBJ2-5; 10 bases map to TRBD2. This CDR3 reads CASSWGNSGRPGETQYF. The CDR3 DNA is TGTGCCAGCAGTTGGGGCAATAGCGGGAGGCCCGGGGAGACCCAGTACTTC.